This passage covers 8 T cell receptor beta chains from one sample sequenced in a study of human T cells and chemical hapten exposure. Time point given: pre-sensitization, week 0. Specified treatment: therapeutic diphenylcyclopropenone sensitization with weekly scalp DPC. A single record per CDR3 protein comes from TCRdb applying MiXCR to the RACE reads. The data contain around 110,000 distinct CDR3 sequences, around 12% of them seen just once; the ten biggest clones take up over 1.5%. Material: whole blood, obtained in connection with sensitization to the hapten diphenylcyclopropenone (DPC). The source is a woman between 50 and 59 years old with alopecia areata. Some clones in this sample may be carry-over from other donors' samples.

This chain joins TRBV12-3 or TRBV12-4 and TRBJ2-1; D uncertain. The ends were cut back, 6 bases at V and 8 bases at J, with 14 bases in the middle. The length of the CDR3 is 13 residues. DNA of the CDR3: TGTGCCAGCAGCCTATCTGTCTCGGATGAGCAGTTCTTC. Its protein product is CASSLSVSDEQFF.

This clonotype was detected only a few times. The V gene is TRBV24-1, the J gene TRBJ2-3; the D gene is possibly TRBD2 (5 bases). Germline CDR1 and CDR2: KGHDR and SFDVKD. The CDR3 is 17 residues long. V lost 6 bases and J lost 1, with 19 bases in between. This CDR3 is CATSTLGIYGGTDTQYF. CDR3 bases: TGTGCCACCAGTACTCTCGGGATCTACGGGGGCACAGATACGCAGTATTTT.

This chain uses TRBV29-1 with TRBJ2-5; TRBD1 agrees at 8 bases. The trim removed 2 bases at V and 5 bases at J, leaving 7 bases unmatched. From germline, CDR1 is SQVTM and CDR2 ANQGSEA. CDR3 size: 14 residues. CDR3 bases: TGCAGCGTTGAACCCAGGGGGCGCGGGGAGACCCAGTACTTC. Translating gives CSVEPRGRGETQYF. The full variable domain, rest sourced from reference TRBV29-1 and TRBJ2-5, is SAVISQKPSRDICQRGTSLTIQCQVDSQVTMMFWYRQQPGQSLTLIATANQGSEATYESGFVIDKFPISRPNLTFSTLTVSNMSPEDSSIYLCSVEPRGRGETQYFGPGTRLLVL.

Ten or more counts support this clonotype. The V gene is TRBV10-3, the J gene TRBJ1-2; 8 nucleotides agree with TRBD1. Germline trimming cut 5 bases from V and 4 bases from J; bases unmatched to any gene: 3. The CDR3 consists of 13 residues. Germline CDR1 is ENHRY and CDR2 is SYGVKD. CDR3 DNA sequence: TGTGCCATCAGTCCGGGACAGGCCTATGGCTACACCTTC. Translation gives CAISPGQAYGYTF.

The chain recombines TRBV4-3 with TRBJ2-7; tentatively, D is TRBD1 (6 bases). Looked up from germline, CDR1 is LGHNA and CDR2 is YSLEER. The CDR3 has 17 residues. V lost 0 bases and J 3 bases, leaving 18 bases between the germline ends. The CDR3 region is CASSQDRLDRSLYEQYF. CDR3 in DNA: TGCGCCAGCAGCCAAGATCGCTTGGACAGATCCCTCTACGAGCAGTACTTC.

The CDR3 DNA reads TGCGCCAGCAGTGAACAGGGGGCCACGAAGACCCAGTACTTC. It yields the protein CASSEQGATKTQYF. The chain couples TRBV10-2 to TRBJ2-5, with 9 bases identical to TRBD1. CDR1 WSHSY and CDR2 SAAADI come from the germline V gene. This CDR3 is built from 14 residues. Trimming took 3 bases from V and 6 from J; bases not matched to a gene: 5.

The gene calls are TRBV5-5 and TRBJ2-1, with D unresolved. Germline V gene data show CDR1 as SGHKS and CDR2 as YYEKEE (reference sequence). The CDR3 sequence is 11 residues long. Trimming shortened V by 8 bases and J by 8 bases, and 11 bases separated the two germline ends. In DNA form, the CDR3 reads TGTGCCAGTCGGAGCTTCGATGAGCAGTTCTTC. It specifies CASRSFDEQFF. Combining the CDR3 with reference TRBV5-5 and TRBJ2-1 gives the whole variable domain DAGVTQSPTHLIKTRGQQVTLRCSPISGHKSVSWYQQVLGQGPQFIFQYYEKEERGRGNFPDRFSARQFPNYSSELNVNALLLGDSALYLCASRSFDEQFFGPGTRLTVL.

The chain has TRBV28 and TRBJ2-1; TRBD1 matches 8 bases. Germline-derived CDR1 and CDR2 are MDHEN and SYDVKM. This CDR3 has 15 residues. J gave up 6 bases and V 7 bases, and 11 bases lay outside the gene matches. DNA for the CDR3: TGTGCCAGCAACGACCCCGGGACAGGTATCAATGAGCAGTTCTTC. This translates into CASNDPGTGINEQFF.